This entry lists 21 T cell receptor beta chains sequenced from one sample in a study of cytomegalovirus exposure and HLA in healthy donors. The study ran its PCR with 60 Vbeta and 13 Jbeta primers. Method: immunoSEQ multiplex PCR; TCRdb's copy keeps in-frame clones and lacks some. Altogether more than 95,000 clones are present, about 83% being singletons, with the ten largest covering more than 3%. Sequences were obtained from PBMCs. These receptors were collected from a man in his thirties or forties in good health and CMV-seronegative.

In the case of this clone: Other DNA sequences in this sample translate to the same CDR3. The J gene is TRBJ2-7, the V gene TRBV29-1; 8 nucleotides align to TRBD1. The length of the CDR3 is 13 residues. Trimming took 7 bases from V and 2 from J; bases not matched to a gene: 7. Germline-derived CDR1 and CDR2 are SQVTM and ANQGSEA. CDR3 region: CSAGGQGPYEQYF. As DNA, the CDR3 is TGCAGCGCTGGAGGACAGGGTCCCTACGAGCAGTACTTC.

The CDR3 region is CAISSTGKNNSPLHF. CDR3 DNA sequence: TGTGCCATCAGCTCGACCGGGAAAAATAATTCACCCCTCCACTTT. The chain is built from TRBV10-3 and TRBJ1-6; D unresolved. The V gene lost 6 bases and the J gene lost 5 bases, with 14 bases spanning the gap. CDR1 and CDR2 from the germline V gene are ENHRY and SYGVKD. This CDR3 has 15 residues.

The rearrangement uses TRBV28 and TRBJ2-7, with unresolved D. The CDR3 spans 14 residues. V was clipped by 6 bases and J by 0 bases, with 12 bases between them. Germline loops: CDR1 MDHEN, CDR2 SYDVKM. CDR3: CASRYYRSSYEQYF. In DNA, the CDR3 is TGTGCCAGCAGGTACTATAGGAGCTCCTACGAGCAGTACTTC.

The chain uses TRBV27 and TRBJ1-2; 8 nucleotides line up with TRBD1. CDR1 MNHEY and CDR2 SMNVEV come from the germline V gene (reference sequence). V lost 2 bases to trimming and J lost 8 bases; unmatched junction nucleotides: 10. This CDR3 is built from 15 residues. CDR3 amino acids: CASSLQGAFHKGYTF. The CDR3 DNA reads TGTGCCAGCAGTTTACAGGGGGCATTTCACAAAGGCTACACCTTC.

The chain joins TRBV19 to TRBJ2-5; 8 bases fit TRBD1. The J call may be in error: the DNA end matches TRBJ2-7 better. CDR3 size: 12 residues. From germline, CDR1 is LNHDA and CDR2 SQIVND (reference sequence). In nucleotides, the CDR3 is TGTGCCACCAAGACAGGGGACTACGAGCAGTACTTC. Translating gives CATKTGDYEQYF.

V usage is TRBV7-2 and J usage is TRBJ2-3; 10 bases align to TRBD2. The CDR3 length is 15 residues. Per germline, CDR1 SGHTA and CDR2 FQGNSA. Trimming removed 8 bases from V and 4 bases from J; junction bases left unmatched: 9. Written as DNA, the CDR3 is TGTGCCAGCTGGATAGCGGGGGGCCTTGCAGATACGCAGTATTTT. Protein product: CASWIAGGLADTQYF.

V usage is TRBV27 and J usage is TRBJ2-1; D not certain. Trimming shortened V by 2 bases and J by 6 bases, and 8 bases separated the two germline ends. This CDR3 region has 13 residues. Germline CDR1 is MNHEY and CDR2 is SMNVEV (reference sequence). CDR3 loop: CASSLEQPNEQFF. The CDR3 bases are TGTGCCAGCAGTTTAGAGCAACCCAATGAGCAGTTCTTC.

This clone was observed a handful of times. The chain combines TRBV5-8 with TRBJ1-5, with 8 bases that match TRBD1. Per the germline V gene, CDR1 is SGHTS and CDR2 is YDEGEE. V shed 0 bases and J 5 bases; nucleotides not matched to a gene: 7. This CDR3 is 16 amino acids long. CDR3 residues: CASSLGLGRGHQPQHF. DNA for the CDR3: TGTGCCAGCAGCTTGGGGTTGGGCAGGGGGCATCAGCCCCAGCATTTT.

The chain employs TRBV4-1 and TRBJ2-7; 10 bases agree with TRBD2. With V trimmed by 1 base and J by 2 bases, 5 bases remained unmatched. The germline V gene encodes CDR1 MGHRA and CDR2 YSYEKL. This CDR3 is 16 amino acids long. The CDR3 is CASSQVSSGGTYEQYF. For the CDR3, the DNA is TGCGCCAGCAGCCAAGTTTCTAGCGGGGGAACCTACGAGCAGTACTTC.

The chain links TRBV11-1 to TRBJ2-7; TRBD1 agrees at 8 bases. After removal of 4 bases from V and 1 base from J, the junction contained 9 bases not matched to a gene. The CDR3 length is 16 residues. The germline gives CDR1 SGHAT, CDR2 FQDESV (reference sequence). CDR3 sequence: CASSSAGQGKSYEQYF. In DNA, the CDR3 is TGTGCCAGCAGCTCCGCCGGACAGGGCAAATCCTACGAGCAGTACTTC.

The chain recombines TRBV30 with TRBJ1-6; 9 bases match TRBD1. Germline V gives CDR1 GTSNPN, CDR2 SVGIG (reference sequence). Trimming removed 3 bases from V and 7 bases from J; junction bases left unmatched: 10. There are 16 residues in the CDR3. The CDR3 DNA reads TGTGCCTGGAGAACCGGGGACAGGGCTGGGAATTCACCCCTCCACTTT. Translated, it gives CAWRTGDRAGNSPLHF.

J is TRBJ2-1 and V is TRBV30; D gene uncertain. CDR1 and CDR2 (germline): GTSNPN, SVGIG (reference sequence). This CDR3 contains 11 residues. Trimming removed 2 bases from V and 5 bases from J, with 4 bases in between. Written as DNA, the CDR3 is TGTGCCTGGAGTCAAAACAATGAGCAGTTCTTC. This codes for CAWSQNNEQFF.

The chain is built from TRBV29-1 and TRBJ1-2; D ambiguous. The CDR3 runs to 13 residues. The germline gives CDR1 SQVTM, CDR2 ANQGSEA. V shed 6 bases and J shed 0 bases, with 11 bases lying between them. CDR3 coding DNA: TGCAGCGTACCCGCACAAACTAACTATGGCTACACCTTC. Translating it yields CSVPAQTNYGYTF.

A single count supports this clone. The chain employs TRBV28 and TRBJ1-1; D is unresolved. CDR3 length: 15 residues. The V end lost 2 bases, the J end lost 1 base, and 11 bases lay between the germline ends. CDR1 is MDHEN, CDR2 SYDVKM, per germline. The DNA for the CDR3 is TGTGCCAGCAGTTTAACCCCAGGCTCGAACACTGAAGCTTTCTTT. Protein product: CASSLTPGSNTEAFF.

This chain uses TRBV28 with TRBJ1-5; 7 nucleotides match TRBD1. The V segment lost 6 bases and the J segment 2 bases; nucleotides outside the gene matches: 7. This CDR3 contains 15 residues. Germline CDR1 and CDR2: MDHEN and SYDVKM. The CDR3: CASSQGTVGNQPQHF. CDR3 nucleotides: TGTGCCAGCAGCCAAGGGACAGTGGGCAATCAGCCCCAGCATTTT.

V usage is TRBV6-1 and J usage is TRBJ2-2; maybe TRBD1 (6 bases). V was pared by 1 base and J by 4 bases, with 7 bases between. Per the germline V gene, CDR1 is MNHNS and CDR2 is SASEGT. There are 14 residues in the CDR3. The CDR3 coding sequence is TGTGCCAGCAGTGAAGGGGGGCGCACCGGGGAGCTGTTTTTT. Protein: CASSEGGRTGELFF.

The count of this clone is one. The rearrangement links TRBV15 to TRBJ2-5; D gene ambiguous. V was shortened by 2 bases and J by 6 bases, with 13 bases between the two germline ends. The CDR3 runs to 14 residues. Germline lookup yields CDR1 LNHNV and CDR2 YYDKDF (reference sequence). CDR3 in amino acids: CATSRPGDIKTQYF. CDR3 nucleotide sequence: TGTGCCACCAGCAGACCCGGAGATATAAAGACCCAGTACTTC.

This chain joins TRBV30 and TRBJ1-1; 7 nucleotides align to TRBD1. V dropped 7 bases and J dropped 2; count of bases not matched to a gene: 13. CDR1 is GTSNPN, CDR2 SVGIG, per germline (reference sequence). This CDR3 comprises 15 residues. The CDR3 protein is CAYAGGGTANTEAFF. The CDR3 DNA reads TGTGCCTACGCTGGTGGAGGGACAGCCAACACTGAAGCTTTCTTT.

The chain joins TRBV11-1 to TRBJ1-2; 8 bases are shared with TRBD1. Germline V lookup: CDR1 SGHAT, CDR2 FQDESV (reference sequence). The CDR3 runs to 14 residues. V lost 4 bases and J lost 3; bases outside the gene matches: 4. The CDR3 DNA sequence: TGTGCCAGCAGCTCCGGACAGGGAGACTATGGCTACACCTTC. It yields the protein CASSSGQGDYGYTF.

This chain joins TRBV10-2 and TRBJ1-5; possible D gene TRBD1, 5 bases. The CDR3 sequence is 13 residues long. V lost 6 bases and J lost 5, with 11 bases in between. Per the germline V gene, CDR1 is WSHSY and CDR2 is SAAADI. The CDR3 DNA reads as TGCGCCAGCAGCGGAGACAGAGATCAGCCCCAGCATTTT. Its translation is CASSGDRDQPQHF.

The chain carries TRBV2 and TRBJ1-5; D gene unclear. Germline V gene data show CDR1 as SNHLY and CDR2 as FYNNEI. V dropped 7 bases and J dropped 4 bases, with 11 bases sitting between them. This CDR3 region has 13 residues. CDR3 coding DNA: TGTGCCAGCAATGGCAGGAGGAATCAGCCCCAGCATTTT. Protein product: CASNGRRNQPQHF. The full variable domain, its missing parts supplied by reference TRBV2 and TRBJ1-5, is EPEVTQTPSHQVTQMGQEVILRCVPISNHLYFYWYRQILGQKVEFLVSFYNNEISEKSEIFDDQFSVERPDGSNFTLKIRSTKLEDSAMYFCASNGRRNQPQHFGDGTRLSIL.